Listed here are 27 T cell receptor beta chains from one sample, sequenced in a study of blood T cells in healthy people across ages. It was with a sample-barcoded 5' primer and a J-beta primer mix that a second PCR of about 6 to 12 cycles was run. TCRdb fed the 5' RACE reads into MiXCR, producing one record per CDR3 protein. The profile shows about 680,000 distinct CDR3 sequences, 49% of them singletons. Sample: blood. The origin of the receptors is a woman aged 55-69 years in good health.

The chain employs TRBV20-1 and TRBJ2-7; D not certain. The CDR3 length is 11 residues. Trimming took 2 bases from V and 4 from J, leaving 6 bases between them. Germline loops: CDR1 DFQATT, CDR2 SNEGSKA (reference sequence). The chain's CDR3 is CSARSHYEQYF. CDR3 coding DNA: TGCAGTGCTAGAAGCCATTACGAGCAGTACTTC.

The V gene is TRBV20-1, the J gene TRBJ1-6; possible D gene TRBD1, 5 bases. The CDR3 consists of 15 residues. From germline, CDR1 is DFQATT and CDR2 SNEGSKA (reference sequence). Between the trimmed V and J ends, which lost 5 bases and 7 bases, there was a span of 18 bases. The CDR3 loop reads CSAPTYRIENSPLHF. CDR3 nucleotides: TGCAGTGCTCCAACCTACAGGATTGAAAATTCACCCCTCCACTTT.

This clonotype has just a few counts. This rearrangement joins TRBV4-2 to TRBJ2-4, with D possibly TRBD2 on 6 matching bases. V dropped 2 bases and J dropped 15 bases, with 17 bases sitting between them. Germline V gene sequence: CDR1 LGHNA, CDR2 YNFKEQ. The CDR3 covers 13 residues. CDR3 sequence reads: CASSQFLALGLYF. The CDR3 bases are TGTGCCAGCAGCCAATTCCTAGCGTTGGGGCTGTACTTC.

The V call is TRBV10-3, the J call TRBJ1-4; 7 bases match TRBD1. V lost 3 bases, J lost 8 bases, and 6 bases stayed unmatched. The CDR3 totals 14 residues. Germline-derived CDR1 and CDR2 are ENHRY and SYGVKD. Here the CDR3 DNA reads TGTGCCATCAGTGAAGGACAGGTCGGCGAAAAACTGTTTTTT. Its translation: CAISEGQVGEKLFF.

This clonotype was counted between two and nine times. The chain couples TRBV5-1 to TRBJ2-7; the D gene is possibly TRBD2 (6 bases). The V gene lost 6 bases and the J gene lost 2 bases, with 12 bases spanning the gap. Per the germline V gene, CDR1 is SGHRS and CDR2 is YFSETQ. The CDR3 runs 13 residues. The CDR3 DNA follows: TGCGCCAGCACCCGGGGGTACCCCTACGAGCAGTACTTC. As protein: CASTRGYPYEQYF.

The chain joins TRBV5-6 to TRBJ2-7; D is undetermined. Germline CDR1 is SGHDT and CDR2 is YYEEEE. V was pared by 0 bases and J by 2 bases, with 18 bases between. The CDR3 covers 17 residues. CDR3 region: CASSLVGFAIVPYEQYF. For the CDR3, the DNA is TGTGCCAGCAGCTTGGTCGGGTTTGCAATAGTGCCCTACGAGCAGTACTTC.

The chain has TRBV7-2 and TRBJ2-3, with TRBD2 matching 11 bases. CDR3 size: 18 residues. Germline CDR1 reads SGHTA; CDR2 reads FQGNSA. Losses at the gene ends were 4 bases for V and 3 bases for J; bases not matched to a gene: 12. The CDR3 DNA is TGTGCCAGCAGCTCAAGAGTTCTAGCGGGAGGCGGGACAGATACGCAGTATTTT. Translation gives CASSSRVLAGGGTDTQYF.

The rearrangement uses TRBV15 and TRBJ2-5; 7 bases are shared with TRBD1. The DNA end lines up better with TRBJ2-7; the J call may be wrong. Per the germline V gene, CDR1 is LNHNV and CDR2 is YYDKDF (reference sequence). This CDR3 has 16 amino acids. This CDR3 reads CATSRDYTGESYEQYF. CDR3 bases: TGTGCCACCAGCAGAGATTACACAGGGGAATCCTACGAGCAGTACTTC.

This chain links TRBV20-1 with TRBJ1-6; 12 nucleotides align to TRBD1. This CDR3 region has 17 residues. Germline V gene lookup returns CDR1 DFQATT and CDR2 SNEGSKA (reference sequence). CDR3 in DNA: TGCAGCACTAGGCCGGGACAGGGGGCCTCCTATAATTCACCCCTCCACTTT. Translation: CSTRPGQGASYNSPLHF.

CDR3 coding DNA: TGTGCCAGCAGCCCACTGTCGCGTGGTAGTAACTATGGCTACACCTTC. Protein: CASSPLSRGSNYGYTF. The gene calls are TRBV12-3 or TRBV12-4 and TRBJ1-2; D is unclear. The ends were cut back, 6 bases at V and 1 base at J, with 18 bases in the middle. The CDR3 totals 16 residues.

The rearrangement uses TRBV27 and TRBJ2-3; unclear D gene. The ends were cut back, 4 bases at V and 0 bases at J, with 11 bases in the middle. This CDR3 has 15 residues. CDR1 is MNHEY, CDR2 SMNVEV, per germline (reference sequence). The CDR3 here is CASSWQSTSTDTQYF. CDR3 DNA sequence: TGTGCCAGCAGTTGGCAGTCGACTAGCACAGATACGCAGTATTTT.

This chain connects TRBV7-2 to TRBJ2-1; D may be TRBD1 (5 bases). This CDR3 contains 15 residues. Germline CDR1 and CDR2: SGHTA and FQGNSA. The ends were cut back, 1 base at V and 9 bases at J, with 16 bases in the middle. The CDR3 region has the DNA TGTGCCAGCAGCTTAGGACCCTACCTAGGGGCTGAGCAGTTCTTC. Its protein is CASSLGPYLGAEQFF. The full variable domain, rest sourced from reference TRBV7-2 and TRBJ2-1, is GAGVSQSPSNKVTEKGKDVELRCDPISGHTALYWYRQSLGQGLEFLIYFQGNSAPDKSGLPSDRFSAERTGGSVSTLTIQRTQQEDSAVYLCASSLGPYLGAEQFFGPGTRLTVL.

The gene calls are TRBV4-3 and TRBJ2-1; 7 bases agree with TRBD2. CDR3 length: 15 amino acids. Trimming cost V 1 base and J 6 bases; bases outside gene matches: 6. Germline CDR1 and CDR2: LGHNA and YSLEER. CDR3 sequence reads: CASSQAGGFFNEQFF. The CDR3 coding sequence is TGCGCCAGCAGCCAAGCGGGAGGTTTCTTCAATGAGCAGTTCTTC.

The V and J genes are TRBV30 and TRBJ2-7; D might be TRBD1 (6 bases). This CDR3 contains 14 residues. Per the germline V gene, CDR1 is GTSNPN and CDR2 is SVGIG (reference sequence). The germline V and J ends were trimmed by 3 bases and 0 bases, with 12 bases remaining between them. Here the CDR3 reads CAWRQGDSSYEQYF. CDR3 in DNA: TGTGCCTGGAGACAGGGAGACAGCTCCTACGAGCAGTACTTC.

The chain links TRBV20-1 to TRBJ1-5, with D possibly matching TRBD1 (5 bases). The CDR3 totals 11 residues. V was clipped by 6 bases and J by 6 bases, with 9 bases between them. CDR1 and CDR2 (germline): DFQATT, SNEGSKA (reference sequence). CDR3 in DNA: TGCAGTGCCGCGGGGGGTCAGCCCCAGCATTTT. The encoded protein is CSAAGGQPQHF.

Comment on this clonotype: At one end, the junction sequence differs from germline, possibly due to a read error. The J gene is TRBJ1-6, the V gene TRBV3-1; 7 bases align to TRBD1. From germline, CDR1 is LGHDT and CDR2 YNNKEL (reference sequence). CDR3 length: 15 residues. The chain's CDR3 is CASRSPGTANSPPHF. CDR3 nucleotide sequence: TGTGCCAGCAGGAGCCCCGGGACAGCAAATTCACCCCCCCACTTT.

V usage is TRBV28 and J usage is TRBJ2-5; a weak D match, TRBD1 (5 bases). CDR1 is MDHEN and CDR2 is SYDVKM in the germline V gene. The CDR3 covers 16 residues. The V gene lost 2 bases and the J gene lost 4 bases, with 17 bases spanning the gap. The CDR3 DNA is TGTGCCAGCAGTTTAGTGTCTGGGGCGCATAGAGAGACCCAGTACTTC. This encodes CASSLVSGAHRETQYF.

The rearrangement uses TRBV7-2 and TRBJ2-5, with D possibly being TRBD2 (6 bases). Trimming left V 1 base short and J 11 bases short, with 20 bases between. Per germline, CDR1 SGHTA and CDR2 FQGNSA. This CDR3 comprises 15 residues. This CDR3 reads CASSLGAGSGNEQYF. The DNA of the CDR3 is TGTGCCAGCAGCTTAGGAGCCGGGAGTGGAAATGAGCAGTACTTC. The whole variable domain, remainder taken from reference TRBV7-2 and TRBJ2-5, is GAGVSQSPSNKVTEKGKDVELRCDPISGHTALYWYRQSLGQGLEFLIYFQGNSAPDKSGLPSDRFSAERTGGSVSTLTIQRTQQEDSAVYLCASSLGAGSGNEQYFGPGTRLLVL.

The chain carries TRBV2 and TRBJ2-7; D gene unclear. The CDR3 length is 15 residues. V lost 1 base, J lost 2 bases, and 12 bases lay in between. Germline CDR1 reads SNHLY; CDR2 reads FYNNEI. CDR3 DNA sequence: TGTGCCAGCAGTGAAGGGCCCTCCAGAACCTACGAGCAGTACTTC. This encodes CASSEGPSRTYEQYF.

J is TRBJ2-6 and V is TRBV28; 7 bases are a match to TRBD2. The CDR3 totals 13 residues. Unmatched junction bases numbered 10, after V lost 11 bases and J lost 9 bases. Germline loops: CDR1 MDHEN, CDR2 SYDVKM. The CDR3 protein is CAATRGELNVLTF. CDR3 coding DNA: TGTGCCGCAACCCGGGGGGAGCTCAACGTCCTGACTTTC.

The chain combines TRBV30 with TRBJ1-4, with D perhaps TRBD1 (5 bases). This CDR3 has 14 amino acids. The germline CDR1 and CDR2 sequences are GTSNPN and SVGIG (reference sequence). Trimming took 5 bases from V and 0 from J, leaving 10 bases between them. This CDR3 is CAWGKGSTNEKLFF. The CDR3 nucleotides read TGTGCCTGGGGGAAGGGGTCAACTAATGAAAAACTGTTTTTT.

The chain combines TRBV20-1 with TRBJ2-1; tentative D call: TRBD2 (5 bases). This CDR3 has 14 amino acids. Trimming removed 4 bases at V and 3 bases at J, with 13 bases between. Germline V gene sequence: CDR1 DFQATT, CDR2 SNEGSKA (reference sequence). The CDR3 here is CSATSPRGYNEQFF. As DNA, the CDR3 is TGCAGTGCTACGTCCCCCCGGGGCTACAATGAGCAGTTCTTC.

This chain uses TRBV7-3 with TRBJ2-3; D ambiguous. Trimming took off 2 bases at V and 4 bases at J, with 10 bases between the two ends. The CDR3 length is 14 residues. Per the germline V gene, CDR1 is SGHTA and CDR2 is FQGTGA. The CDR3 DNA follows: TGTGCCAGCAGCTTACAACCACGAGCAGATACGCAGTATTTT. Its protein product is CASSLQPRADTQYF.

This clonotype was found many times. CDR3: CASSDTSGSTNVLTF. As DNA, the CDR3 is TGCGCCAGCAGTGATACTAGCGGGAGTACCAACGTCCTGACTTTC. The rearrangement joins TRBV5-1 to TRBJ2-6, with 11 bases matching TRBD2. Germline values: CDR1 SGHRS, CDR2 YFSETQ. The CDR3 totals 15 residues. With 5 bases clipped from V and 8 bases from J, the junction kept 6 bases outside the gene matches.

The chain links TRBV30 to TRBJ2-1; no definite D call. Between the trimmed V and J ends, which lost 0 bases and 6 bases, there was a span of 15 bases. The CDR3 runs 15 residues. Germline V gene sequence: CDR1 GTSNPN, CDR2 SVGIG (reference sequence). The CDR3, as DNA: TGTGCCTGGAGTGTATTCGCTTTGGGAAGCAATGAGCAGTTCTTC. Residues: CAWSVFALGSNEQFF. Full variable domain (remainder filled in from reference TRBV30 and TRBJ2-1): SQTIHQWPATLVQPVGSPLSLECTVEGTSNPNLYWYRQAAGRGLQLLFYSVGIGQISSEVPQNLSASRPQDRQFILSSKKLLLSDSGFYLCAWSVFALGSNEQFFGPGTRLTVL.

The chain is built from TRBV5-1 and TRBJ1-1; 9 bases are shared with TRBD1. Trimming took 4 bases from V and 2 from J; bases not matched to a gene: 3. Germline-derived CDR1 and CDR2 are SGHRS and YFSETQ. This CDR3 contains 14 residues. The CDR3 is CASSPQGANTEAFF. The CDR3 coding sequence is TGCGCCAGCAGCCCACAGGGGGCTAACACTGAAGCTTTCTTT. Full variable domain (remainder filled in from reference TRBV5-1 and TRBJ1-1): KAGVTQTPRYLIKTRGQQVTLSCSPISGHRSVSWYQQTPGQGLQFLFEYFSETQRNKGNFPGRFSGRQFSNSRSEMNVSTLELGDSALYLCASSPQGANTEAFFGQGTRLTVV.

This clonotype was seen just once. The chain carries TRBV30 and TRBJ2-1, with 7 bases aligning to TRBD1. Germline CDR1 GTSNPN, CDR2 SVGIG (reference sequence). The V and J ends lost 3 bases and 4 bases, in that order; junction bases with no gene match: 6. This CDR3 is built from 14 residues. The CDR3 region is CAWRDGRGYNEQFF. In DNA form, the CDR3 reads TGTGCCTGGAGGGATGGCAGGGGGTACAATGAGCAGTTCTTC. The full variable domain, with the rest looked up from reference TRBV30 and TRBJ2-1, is SQTIHQWPATLVQPVGSPLSLECTVEGTSNPNLYWYRQAAGRGLQLLFYSVGIGQISSEVPQNLSASRPQDRQFILSSKKLLLSDSGFYLCAWRDGRGYNEQFFGPGTRLTVL.